Shown below are 12 T cell receptor beta chains from a single sample sequenced in a study of shared clonotypes between healthy human individuals (TCRdb year 2020). Libraries were prepared through the immunoSEQ multiplex PCR assay. TCRdb took over this immuneACCESS table, retaining in-frame rearrangements with V and J assigned. Such tables are incomplete; in checked studies, under half of the missing clones stem from an unresolved V gene, and the remainder is unexplained. In all, the sample holds a few million clones, and 90% to 95% of those were seen once. The top ten clonotypes cover about 0.41% of the sample. The source material was naive CD4+ T cells from PBMCs. What this sample's cell subset or site label stands for: CD45RA+ positively selected. The receptors were gathered from a man younger than 35 in good health. Some clones in this sample may be carry-over from other donors' samples.

The CDR3 nucleotides are TGTGCCAGCAAGGGTTCCCTAGAGCGCGAGCAGTACTTC. It is translated as CASKGSLEREQYF. The rearrangement uses TRBV2 and TRBJ2-7, with no clear D. CDR3 length: 13 residues. Germline V gene lookup returns CDR1 SNHLY and CDR2 FYNNEI. Trimming removed 7 bases at V and 6 bases at J, with 16 bases between.

V usage is TRBV7-8 and J usage is TRBJ2-7; tentative D call: TRBD2 (6 bases). Trimming removed 1 base from V and 6 bases from J, with 16 bases in between. The CDR3 consists of 15 residues. Germline-derived CDR1 and CDR2 are SGHVS and FQNEAQ. The CDR3 nucleotides read TGTGCCAGCAGCTTAGATACTAGCCCTTCCCTCGAGCAGTACTTC. It yields the protein CASSLDTSPSLEQYF.

This sequence joins TRBV27 and TRBJ1-6, with D perhaps TRBD1 (6 bases). With 3 bases removed from V and 9 bases from J, the gap between germline ends came to 6 bases. The CDR3 runs to 12 residues. The germline V gene encodes CDR1 MNHEY and CDR2 SMNVEV (reference sequence). The CDR3 is CASSFRGSPLHF. CDR3 DNA sequence: TGTGCCAGCAGTTTCAGGGGTTCACCCCTCCACTTT.

This chain uses TRBV5-1 with TRBJ2-7; 8 nucleotides match TRBD1. The V segment lost 4 bases and the J segment 4 bases; nucleotides outside the gene matches: 7. Germline loops: CDR1 SGHRS, CDR2 YFSETQ. This CDR3 region has 14 residues. CDR3: CASSPDRGVYEQYF. The CDR3 nucleotides read TGCGCCAGCAGCCCCGACAGGGGAGTATACGAGCAGTACTTC.

The V gene is TRBV28, the J gene TRBJ1-4, with 8 bases identical to TRBD1. With V trimmed by 4 bases and J by 5 bases, 9 bases remained unmatched. CDR1 and CDR2 (germline): MDHEN, SYDVKM. The CDR3 contains 16 residues. CDR3 nucleotide sequence: TGTGCCAGCAGTTCTAAGGCAGGGGGCCAAAATGAAAAACTGTTTTTT. Translating it yields CASSSKAGGQNEKLFF.

This sequence joins TRBV5-4 and TRBJ2-3; D not certain. The CDR3 is 15 residues long. From germline, CDR1 is SGHNT and CDR2 YYREEE (reference sequence). V lost 2 bases and J lost 0, with 10 bases in between. CDR3 nucleotide sequence: TGTGCCAGCAGCTTTAACCCGTATAGCACAGATACGCAGTATTTT. This encodes CASSFNPYSTDTQYF. Together with reference TRBV5-4 and TRBJ2-3, the CDR3 gives the full variable domain: ETGVTQSPTHLIKTRGQQVTLRCSSQSGHNTVSWYQQALGQGPQFIFQYYREEENGRGNFPPRFSGLQFPNYSSELNVNALELDDSALYLCASSFNPYSTDTQYFGPGTRLTVL.

This clone was detected once. The V call is TRBV14, the J call TRBJ2-2, with D perhaps matching TRBD2 (6 bases). In germline, CDR1 is SGHDN, CDR2 FVKESK. V lost 2 bases and J lost 6, with 19 bases in between. The CDR3 is made up of 17 amino acids. CDR3 loop: CASSQYRRSGDSGELFF. DNA of the CDR3: TGTGCCAGCAGCCAATATCGCCGATCGGGGGATTCCGGGGAGCTGTTTTTT.

The chain couples TRBV5-4 to TRBJ2-5, with 12 bases identical to TRBD1. The J segment lost 5 bases and the V segment lost 4 bases, leaving 9 bases of the junction unmatched. This CDR3 contains 16 residues. Germline V gene data show CDR1 as SGHNT and CDR2 as YYREEE (reference sequence). CDR3 sequence reads: CASSHSGTGGQETQYF. The CDR3 DNA is TGTGCCAGCAGCCACTCCGGGACAGGGGGCCAGGAGACCCAGTACTTC.

The CDR3 here is CSVGGPGLEGDIQYF. CDR3 DNA sequence: TGCAGCGTTGGGGGCCCGGGACTTGAAGGGGACATTCAGTACTTC. The chain couples TRBV29-1 to TRBJ2-4; D possibly corresponds to TRBD2 (6 bases). The V and J ends lost 4 bases and 8 bases respectively, with 21 bases between them. The germline gives CDR1 SQVTM, CDR2 ANQGSEA. The CDR3 is 15 residues long.

The genes are TRBV7-8 and TRBJ2-1; D is unclear. Trimming took 1 base from V and 3 from J, leaving 10 bases between them. This CDR3 comprises 15 residues. Per the germline V gene, CDR1 is SGHVS and CDR2 is FQNEAQ. The CDR3 protein is CASSLGDSGYNEQFF. CDR3 nucleotide sequence: TGTGCCAGCAGCTTAGGGGATTCCGGCTACAATGAGCAGTTCTTC.

The gene calls are TRBV29-1 and TRBJ1-4; D not certain. V gave up 3 bases and J gave up 6 bases, with 14 bases separating them. Germline assignment: CDR1 SQVTM and CDR2 ANQGSEA. The CDR3 consists of 14 residues. The CDR3 spells CSVDDVEGDEKLFF. Written as DNA, the CDR3 is TGCAGCGTTGATGACGTAGAAGGCGATGAAAAACTGTTTTTT. The full variable domain, rest sourced from reference TRBV29-1 and TRBJ1-4, is SAVISQKPSRDICQRGTSLTIQCQVDSQVTMMFWYRQQPGQSLTLIATANQGSEATYESGFVIDKFPISRPNLTFSTLTVSNMSPEDSSIYLCSVDDVEGDEKLFFGSGTQLSVL.

This sequence joins TRBV28 and TRBJ1-5, with D hard to call. Trimming took 4 bases from V and 4 from J, leaving 8 bases between them. The CDR3 runs 13 residues. Germline CDR1 and CDR2: MDHEN and SYDVKM. The CDR3 DNA sequence: TGTGCCAGCAGTTATCGGTTTAATCAGCCCCAGCATTTT. It translates to CASSYRFNQPQHF.